Each of the 14 T cell receptor beta chains below was sequenced from the same sample in a study of T-cell memory formation after mild COVID-19 (dated by TCRdb to about 2021). The protocol used for the library was 5' RACE. Instrument used: Illumina NovaSeq 6000. TCRdb reworked the public reads: Q25 trimming with fastp, MiXCR clone assembly, productive beta chains retained. Here each entry gathers all rows of one CDR3 protein and keeps the most common genes and DNA. The sample table contains 350,000 to 550,000 distinct CDR3 sequences; only one count was recorded for 18% of them. Under 25% of the sample belongs to the ten largest clones. The specimen sequenced was PBMCs or a T cell subset sorted from them (not recorded which). These receptors were obtained from a man between 18 and 29 years old who had mild COVID-19 (a few samples of this study predate the infection). The sample titles of this study are shuffled in the database, so cell type and time point are left out; the donor was told from shared clones.

Here the CDR3 reads CASSRAITANYGYTF. CDR3 coding DNA: TGTGCCAGCAGTCGCGCGATTACCGCTAACTATGGCTACACCTTC. J is TRBJ1-2 and V is TRBV7-2; D gene unclear. The CDR3 is made up of 15 amino acids. Trimming took off 6 bases at V and 0 bases at J, with 14 bases between the two ends. CDR1 SGHTA and CDR2 FQGNSA come from the germline V gene.

This clonotype has ten or more counts. CDR3 coding DNA: TGCAGTGCTAGAGGTCCGGAGACCCAGTACTTC. It specifies CSARGPETQYF. The chain has TRBV20-1 and TRBJ2-5; D is unresolved. Trimming removed 1 base from V and 5 bases from J, with 5 bases in between. CDR3 length: 11 amino acids. The germline CDR1 and CDR2 sequences are DFQATT and SNEGSKA (reference sequence).

This clonotype has only a few counts. This chain links TRBV21-1 with TRBJ1-2; the table calls TRBD1, which could not be checked here. TRBV21-1 is described as a pseudogene. This CDR3 region has 15 residues. CDR3 amino acids: CASATPAGRYYGYTF. The DNA of the CDR3 is TGTGCCAGCGCAACCCCCGCGGGTCGGTACTATGGCTACACCTTC.

The genes are TRBV28 and TRBJ2-7; D may correspond to TRBD1 or TRBD2 (5 bases each). Trimming cost V 3 bases and J 6 bases, with 12 bases left between them. The V gene's germline CDR1 is MDHEN and CDR2 SYDVKM. CDR3 size: 13 residues. DNA of the CDR3: TGTGCCAGCAGTTTGAATGGGGGTGGCGAGCAGTACGTC. Protein: CASSLNGGGEQYV.

This clonotype was recorded at least ten times. J is TRBJ2-1 and V is TRBV10-2, with D unclear. The CDR3 length is 16 residues. The V end lost 1 base, the J end lost 8 bases, and 18 bases lay between the germline ends. The germline V gene encodes CDR1 WSHSY and CDR2 SAAADI. CDR3 DNA: TGCGCCAGCAGTGAGTACCCGAAAGGATCGCACGATGAGCAGTTCTTC. This translates into CASSEYPKGSHDEQFF.

This clonotype was seen only a few times. The chain couples TRBV9 to TRBJ2-3; D might be TRBD2 (5 bases). Germline values: CDR1 SGDLS, CDR2 YYNGEE. V was clipped by 2 bases and J by 1 base, with 5 bases between them. The CDR3 is made up of 13 amino acids. The CDR3 sequence is CASSVSGTDTQYF. DNA of the CDR3: TGTGCCAGCAGCGTTAGCGGCACAGATACGCAGTATTTT.

The gene calls are TRBV14 and TRBJ1-3; D is unresolved. The CDR3 is 13 amino acids. Trimming took 7 bases from V and 0 from J, leaving 7 bases between them. Germline loops: CDR1 SGHDN, CDR2 FVKESK. The CDR3 reads CASKLGSGNTIYF. CDR3 nucleotides: TGTGCCAGCAAACTCGGCTCTGGAAACACCATATATTTT.

This clonotype turned up a few times. This chain connects TRBV20-1 to TRBJ1-1; 7 nucleotides line up with TRBD1. V was pared by 0 bases and J by 8 bases, with 6 bases of the junction left unmatched. Germline V gene sequence: CDR1 DFQATT, CDR2 SNEGSKA (reference sequence). CDR3 length equals 13 residues. CDR3 coding DNA: TGCAGTGCTAGAGATCAGGGGGGTTGGGAAGCTTTCTTT. The encoded protein is CSARDQGGWEAFF.

This clonotype was counted at least ten times. The chain uses TRBV7-2 and TRBJ1-2; unclear D gene. CDR3 length equals 14 residues. The V gene lost 2 bases and the J gene lost 3 bases, with 10 bases spanning the gap. The V gene's germline CDR1 is SGHTA and CDR2 FQGNSA. CDR3 DNA: TGTGCCAGCAGCTTATTCGGGCTCCACTATGGCTACACCTTC. This translates into CASSLFGLHYGYTF.

This clonotype was seen ten or more times. The J gene is TRBJ1-1, the V gene TRBV7-9; D remains unclear. In germline, CDR1 is SEHNR, CDR2 FQNEAQ (reference sequence). Trimming removed 5 bases at V and 6 bases at J, with 7 bases between. The CDR3 consists of 11 residues. CDR3 amino acids: CASSPWAEAFF. The CDR3 DNA follows: TGTGCCAGCAGCCCCTGGGCTGAAGCTTTCTTT.

This clonotype was counted only a few times. V usage is TRBV5-1 and J usage is TRBJ1-2; D is unresolved. The CDR3 runs 12 residues. V lost 4 bases to trimming and J lost 7 bases, with 11 bases between them. Germline V gene data show CDR1 as SGHRS and CDR2 as YFSETQ. In DNA form, the CDR3 reads TGCGCCAGCAGCCACGAGGGTTCTGGCTACACCTTC. It specifies CASSHEGSGYTF.

The V and J genes are TRBV6-1 and TRBJ2-7, with 7 bases matching TRBD1. The V gene's germline CDR1 is MNHNS and CDR2 SASEGT. V was clipped by 10 bases and J by 11 bases; unmatched bases: 5. The CDR3 is 9 residues long. The CDR3 loop reads CATDRDEYV. In DNA, the CDR3 is TGTGCCACCGACAGGGATGAGTACGTC.

V and J are TRBV12-3 or TRBV12-4 and TRBJ2-3; D uncertain. The CDR3 has 13 residues. Trimming took 1 base from V and 6 from J, leaving 8 bases between them. CDR3 amino acids: CASSLEVTDTQYF. In DNA, the CDR3 is TGTGCCAGCAGTTTAGAGGTAACTGATACGCAGTATTTT.

The chain employs TRBV20-1 and TRBJ2-7; possibly TRBD1 or TRBD2 for D (6 bases each). The CDR3 totals 14 residues. Germline V lookup: CDR1 DFQATT, CDR2 SNEGSKA (reference sequence). V was shortened by 5 bases and J by 0 bases, with 14 bases between the two germline ends. CDR3 nucleotide sequence: TGCAGTGCTTCCCGGGGGCAAATCTCCTACGAGCAGTACTTC. Its translation is CSASRGQISYEQYF.